Shown below are 27 T cell receptor beta chains from a single sample sequenced in a study of tumor and adjacent non-tumor tissue in lung cancer. The template was RNA from unsorted bulk tissue. The library came from three nested PCR rounds adapted from ARM-PCR protocols. MiXCR was run by TCRdb on the multiplex PCR reads, yielding one entry per CDR3 protein. The sample records some 120,000 distinct CDR3 sequences, 55% to 75% being singletons. The sequenced sample consisted of lung tumor tissue. The source is a man aged 25 to 40 with non-small cell lung cancer.

On this clonotype: At one of its ends the junction is not consistent with the germline gene, which may arise from a read error. The rearrangement uses TRBV7-2 and TRBJ2-1; D perhaps matches TRBD1 (6 bases). This CDR3 is 16 amino acids long. CDR1 and CDR2 from the germline V gene are SGHTA and FQGNSA. The CDR3 DNA reads TGTGCCAGCAGCACACGACAAAAAGGGGGAAACAATGAGCGGTTCTTC. This translates into CASSTRQKGGNNERFF.

Concerning this clonotype: A junction end diverges from the germline sequence, so it may reflect a read error. V and J are TRBV28 and TRBJ1-1; possible D gene TRBD1, 5 bases. The germline CDR1 and CDR2 sequences are MDHEN and SYDVKM. The CDR3 is made up of 12 amino acids. The CDR3 nucleotides are TGTGCCAGAAGTTCAGGGTTCACTGAAGCTTTCTTT. It encodes CARSSGFTEAFF.

In its sample, this clonotype was seen many times. The rearrangement joins TRBV4-2 to TRBJ2-1; D may be TRBD2 (6 bases). V was trimmed by 5 bases and J by 3 bases, leaving 17 bases between them. Germline CDR1 reads LGHNA; CDR2 reads YNFKEQ. The CDR3 length is 16 residues. Here the CDR3 reads CASSSEPGDFYNEQFF. The CDR3 coding sequence is TGTGCCAGCAGCTCGGAGCCGGGGGACTTCTACAATGAGCAGTTCTTC.

This clonotype was detected ten times or more. This chain joins TRBV12-5 and TRBJ2-3; D is unresolved. The germline CDR1 and CDR2 sequences are LGHNT and FRNRAP. The CDR3 is made up of 12 amino acids. V shed 1 base and J shed 7 bases, with 6 bases lying between them. CDR3 protein: CASGLGGYTQYF. The CDR3 DNA sequence: TGTGCTAGTGGTTTGGGCGGATATACGCAGTATTTT.

This clonotype was picked up a small number of times. The rearrangement links TRBV7-9 to TRBJ1-3; D perhaps matches TRBD1 (5 bases). The germline V and J ends were trimmed by 5 bases and 4 bases, with 24 bases remaining between them. Germline CDR1 SEHNR, CDR2 FQNEAQ (reference sequence). This CDR3 is 18 amino acids long. The CDR3 loop reads CASSPRGDGALKGNTIYF. For the CDR3, the DNA is TGTGCCAGCAGCCCTAGAGGGGACGGGGCTCTCAAGGGAAACACCATATATTTT.

For this clonotype: The missing conserved phenylalanine or tryptophan at the end of this CDR3 makes a read error likely. The gene calls are TRBV12-3 or TRBV12-4 and TRBJ1-2; 9 positions match TRBD1. The CDR3 loop spans 14 amino acids. Trimming took 6 bases from V and 4 from J; bases not matched to a gene: 6. This CDR3 reads CASSRQGGPYGYTV. DNA for the CDR3: TGTGCCAGCAGCAGACAGGGGGGACCCTATGGCTACACCGTC.

A word on this clonotype: The germline gene is not matched at one end of the junction; a read error may be the cause. The chain is built from TRBV20-1 and TRBJ2-7, with 7 nucleotides matching TRBD1. The CDR3 is made up of 14 amino acids. Germline CDR1 is DFQATT and CDR2 is SNEGSKA (reference sequence). CDR3 sequence reads: CSASGDSPFYEQYF. The CDR3 region has the DNA TGCAGTGCTAGTGGGGACAGTCCTTTCTACGAGCAGTATTTC.

This clonotype was detected ten times or more. The chain uses TRBV20-1 and TRBJ1-3; D call uncertain. The germline V gene has CDR1 DFQATT and CDR2 SNEGSKA (reference sequence). V gave up 2 bases and J gave up 0 bases, with 8 bases separating them. This CDR3 has 14 amino acids. The CDR3: CSARSSGSGNTIYF. CDR3 DNA sequence: TGCAGTGCTAGATCCTCGGGCTCTGGAAACACCATATATTTT.

This clonotype occurred many times. The CDR3 here is CASTEAGGYGYTF. CDR3 nucleotide sequence: TGTGCCAGCACGGAAGCAGGGGGCTATGGCTACACCTTC. V and J are TRBV12-3 or TRBV12-4 and TRBJ1-2; 7 bases match TRBD1. Trimming cost V 7 bases and J 4 bases; bases outside gene matches: 6. The CDR3 spans 13 residues.

Comment on this clonotype: No conserved phenylalanine or tryptophan is present at the end of the CDR3, so a read error is the likely explanation. The chain employs TRBV20-1 and TRBJ2-2, with D possibly being TRBD1 (5 bases). V lost 4 bases to trimming and J lost 4 bases, with 13 bases between them. Germline V gives CDR1 DFQATT, CDR2 SNEGSKA (reference sequence). The CDR3 is 14 residues long. CDR3 nucleotide sequence: TGCAGTGCTAATCCTGCAGGGCGCACCGGGGAGCTGTTTTCT. It encodes CSANPAGRTGELFS.

About this clonotype itself: At one end, the junction sequence differs from germline, possibly due to a read error. The chain carries TRBV24-1 and TRBJ2-2; D perhaps matches TRBD1 (6 bases). Germline CDR1 and CDR2: KGHDR and SFDVKD. The CDR3 is made up of 14 amino acids. The CDR3 DNA is TGTGCCACCAGTGACAGGGGTACCACCGGGGAGCTGTTATTT. Protein sequence: CATSDRGTTGELLF.

A remark on this clonotype: The conserved final phenylalanine or tryptophan is absent from the CDR3, which likely points to a read error. V is TRBV20-1 and J is TRBJ2-1, with TRBD2 matching 13 bases. Germline loops: CDR1 DFQATT, CDR2 SNEGSKA (reference sequence). The CDR3 has 14 residues. The DNA for the CDR3 is TGCAATGCTAGGACTAGCGGGGGCTACAATGAGCAGTTCATC. Encoded protein: CNARTSGGYNEQFI.

The chain recombines TRBV4-1 with TRBJ1-2; perhaps TRBD1 as D (5 bases). V was cut by 0 bases and J by 4 bases, with 12 bases left in between. Germline V CDR1 and CDR2: MGHRA, YSYEKL. The CDR3 length is 15 residues. The CDR3 is CASSQDSGRSYGYTF. CDR3 nucleotides: TGCGCCAGCAGCCAAGATTCAGGGAGAAGCTATGGCTACACCTTC.

This clonotype was counted only a few times. A much larger clonotype is one base distant, so this may be a read error. The chain carries TRBV12-3 or TRBV12-4 and TRBJ2-5; D gene uncertain. The length of the CDR3 is 13 residues. The germline V and J ends were trimmed by 3 bases and 5 bases, with 10 bases remaining between them. The CDR3 here is CASSLPARETQYF. CDR3 DNA sequence: TGTGCCAGCAGTTTGCCGGCCCGGGAGACCCAGTACTTC.

Worth noting for this clonotype: The CDR3 does not close with the conserved phenylalanine or tryptophan, likely indicating a read error. The chain has TRBV11-2 and TRBJ1-4; a weak D match, TRBD1 (6 bases). In germline, CDR1 is SGHAT, CDR2 FQNNGV. Trimming took 2 bases from V and 12 from J, leaving 16 bases between them. The CDR3 is 14 amino acids. This CDR3 reads CASSLNRGGEELFL. The CDR3 DNA sequence: TGTGCCAGCAGCTTAAATAGAGGGGGAGAAGAACTGTTTCTT.

For this clonotype: One end of the junction is discordant with germline, which a read error may explain. The chain links TRBV6-2 or TRBV6-3 to TRBJ2-3, with TRBD1 as a possible D gene (6 bases). The CDR3 runs 14 residues. Germline loops: CDR1 MNHEY, CDR2 SVGEGT. This chain's CDR3 is CVSSQWDNTDTQYF. For the CDR3, the DNA is TGTGTCAGCAGTCAATGGGACAATACAGATACGCAGTATTTT.

As concerns this clonotype: A clone one base away is much larger, so this may be a read error. V is TRBV6-2 or TRBV6-3 and J is TRBJ2-5, with TRBD1 matching 9 bases. Germline CDR1 reads MNHEY; CDR2 reads SVGEGT. The V segment lost 7 bases and the J segment 6 bases; nucleotides outside the gene matches: 6. The CDR3 sequence is 13 residues long. CDR3: CASTGQGTKTQYF. For the CDR3, the DNA is TGTGCCAGCACCGGACAGGGGACGAAGACCCAGTACTTC.

The DNA of the CDR3 is TGTGCTAGTCCTTGGACAGGGTCGGGCGAGCAGTACTTC. Amino acid sequence: CASPWTGSGEQYF. The chain combines TRBV12-3 or TRBV12-4 with TRBJ2-7; TRBD1 matches 8 bases. The CDR3 is 13 residues long.

The gene calls are TRBV5-5 and TRBJ2-1; 9 nucleotides line up with TRBD2. Germline V gives CDR1 SGHKS, CDR2 YYEKEE (reference sequence). CDR3 size: 14 residues. Trimming at V came to 2 bases and at J to 9 bases, leaving 6 bases not matched to a gene. CDR3 loop: CASSLAGGFGEQFF. In nucleotides, the CDR3 is TGTGCCAGCAGCTTAGCGGGGGGATTCGGTGAGCAGTTCTTC. The full variable domain, completed using reference TRBV5-5 and TRBJ2-1, is DAGVTQSPTHLIKTRGQQVTLRCSPISGHKSVSWYQQVLGQGPQFIFQYYEKEERGRGNFPDRFSARQFPNYSSELNVNALLLGDSALYLCASSLAGGFGEQFFGPGTRLTVL.

As regards this clonotype: A single base separates this from a much larger clone, so it may be a read error. This sequence joins TRBV20-1 and TRBJ2-1; D is perhaps TRBD1 or TRBD2 (6 bases each). This CDR3 is built from 14 residues. Trimming left V 4 bases short and J 3 bases short, with 13 bases between. From germline, CDR1 is DFQATT and CDR2 SNEGSKA (reference sequence). This CDR3 reads CSAILGGRYNEQFF. CDR3 in DNA: TGCAGTGCTATCTTGGGGGGCCGCTACAATGAGCAGTTCTTC.

A note on this clonotype: One end of the junction fails to match germline, which may point to a read error. The rearrangement links TRBV7-2 to TRBJ2-1; 10 bases are shared with TRBD2. The CDR3 has 16 amino acids. Germline loops: CDR1 SGHTA, CDR2 FQGNSA. The CDR3 is CASIDRTSGVRDEEFF. Here the CDR3 DNA reads TGTGCCAGCATCGATAGGACTAGCGGCGTCAGAGATGAGGAGTTCTTC.

This clonotype was seen repeatedly, ten times or more. The V call is TRBV5-6, the J call TRBJ1-6, with 8 bases that match TRBD1. Losses at the gene ends were 4 bases for V and 13 bases for J; bases not matched to a gene: 13. Germline V gives CDR1 SGHDT, CDR2 YYEEEE. The CDR3 has 15 residues. The CDR3 coding sequence is TGTGCCAGCAGCCGTGGTTATACAGGGGGTACCCCCCTCCACTTT. It specifies CASSRGYTGGTPLHF. The whole variable domain, filled in from reference TRBV5-6 and TRBJ1-6, reads DAGVTQSPTHLIKTRGQQVTLRCSPKSGHDTVSWYQQALGQGPQFIFQYYEEEERQRGNFPDRFSGHQFPNYSSELNVNALLLGDSALYLCASSRGYTGGTPLHFGNGTRLTVT.

The rearrangement links TRBV5-1 to TRBJ2-7; no definite D call. The CDR3 extends over 14 amino acids. The V gene lost 0 bases and the J gene lost 1 base, with 8 bases spanning the gap. CDR1 is SGHRS and CDR2 is YFSETQ in the germline V gene. In nucleotides, the CDR3 is TGCGCCAGCAGCTTGGCAGTCCTTTCCTACGAGCAGTACTTC. Its translation: CASSLAVLSYEQYF.

J is TRBJ2-2 and V is TRBV6-6, with TRBD2 matching 7 bases. Germline-derived CDR1 and CDR2 are MNHNY and SVGAGI (reference sequence). CDR3 length: 16 amino acids. The CDR3 spells CVRSYDLAENTGELFF. The CDR3 DNA follows: TGTGTCAGGAGTTACGACCTAGCGGAAAACACCGGGGAGCTGTTTTTT.

This clonotype came up many times. The J gene is TRBJ2-7, the V gene TRBV12-3 or TRBV12-4; 8 nucleotides line up with TRBD1. Losses at the gene ends were 3 bases for V and 6 bases for J; bases not matched to a gene: 7. The CDR3 is 14 amino acids. CDR3 in DNA: TGTGCCAGCAGTTTCGGGTCAGGGGGCCGCGAGCAGTACTTC. Residues: CASSFGSGGREQYF.

Details on this clonotype: This may be a read error, as it is one base from a much larger clone. The rearrangement joins TRBV20-1 to TRBJ1-2; possibly TRBD1 for D (6 bases). Germline CDR1 reads DFQATT; CDR2 reads SNEGSKA (reference sequence). The length of the CDR3 is 12 residues. In DNA form, the CDR3 reads TGCTGTGCTAGCACAGGGCCAGTTGGCTACACCTTC. It is translated as CCASTGPVGYTF.

Comments on this clonotype: The CDR3 end shows no conserved phenylalanine or tryptophan, and so a read error is likely. The chain combines TRBV4-2 with TRBJ1-1; 7 bases agree with TRBD1. CDR3 length: 15 amino acids. Germline CDR1 and CDR2: LGHNA and YNFKEQ. Unmatched junction bases numbered 7, after V lost 2 bases and J lost 4 bases. CDR3 sequence: CASSQPTDRATEAFL. The CDR3 nucleotides read TGTGCCAGCAGCCAACCTACTGACAGGGCCACTGAAGCTTTCCTT.